This TCR beta chain was profiled in a study of blood T cell repertoires in COVID-19. About the study: T cells, B-cell-depleted T cells, or PBMCs supplied cDNA or gDNA.

CDR1 is SGHVS, CDR2 FNYEAQ, per germline. The CDR3 contains 17 residues. Trimming stripped 2 bases from V and 0 bases from J, with 17 bases between. Participant ages covered 18 to 89 years across 20 to 30 US areas. In the authors' methods: Reference gene primers were amplified, and this amplification served to estimate nucleated cell counts. Sequencing used immunoSEQ multiplex PCR; TCRdb keeps in-frame clones, though not all of them. The V and J calls and clone size are taken from that table; D and trimming were inferred from the DNA. The sample includes a few hundred thousand clones, 88% of them seen just once.

Sequenced material: PBMCs or T cells enriched from blood (not recorded which). This sequence joins TRBV7-6 and TRBJ2-7; D unclear. The clonotype comes from a woman between 45 and 60 years old with acute COVID-19. CDR3 protein: CASSLSKRRLTSYEQYF. Here the CDR3 DNA reads TGTGCCAGCAGCTTATCTAAAAGGAGACTGACCTCCTACGAGCAGTACTTC.